This record concerns one T cell receptor (beta chain) sequence. This sample is part of a study of blood T cell repertoires in COVID-19. Overall study context: COVID-19 samples from acute and convalescent phases originated in the United States, Italy and Spain.

The CDR3 totals 14 residues. Germline CDR1 reads MNHEY; CDR2 reads SVGEGT. Trimming pared 4 bases from V and 3 bases from J, leaving 10 bases between. Original methodology: Nucleated cell number was recorded as an estimate derived from reference gene primer amplification. The table came from immunoSEQ multiplex PCR; TCRdb's copy has only in-frame clones and leaves some out. That table supplies the V and J calls and clone size; D and trimming were determined from the DNA. The sample contains more than 120,000 clones, 80% to 90% of which appear only once. Sequenced material: peripheral blood. The gene calls are TRBV6-2 or TRBV6-3 and TRBJ1-5; maybe TRBD1 (5 bases). This receptor was identified in a woman between 50 and 59 years old with active or convalescent COVID-19. CDR3 nucleotide sequence: TGTGCCAGCAGTTTAGGGGCCCTCAATCAGCCCCAGCATTTT. Its protein is CASSLGALNQPQHF.